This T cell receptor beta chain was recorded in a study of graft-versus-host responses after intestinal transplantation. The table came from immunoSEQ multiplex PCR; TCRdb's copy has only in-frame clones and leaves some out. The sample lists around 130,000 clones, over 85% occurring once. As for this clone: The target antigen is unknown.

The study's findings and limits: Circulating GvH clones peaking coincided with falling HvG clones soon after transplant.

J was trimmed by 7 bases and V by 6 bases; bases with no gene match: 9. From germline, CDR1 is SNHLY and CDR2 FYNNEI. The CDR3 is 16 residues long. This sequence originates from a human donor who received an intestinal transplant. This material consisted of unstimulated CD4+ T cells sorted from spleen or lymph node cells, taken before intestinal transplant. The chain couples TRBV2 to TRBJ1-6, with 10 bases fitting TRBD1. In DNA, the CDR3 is TGTGCCAGCAGACCCGGGACAGGGGCCCAAAATTCACCCCTCCACTTT. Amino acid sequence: CASRPGTGAQNSPLHF. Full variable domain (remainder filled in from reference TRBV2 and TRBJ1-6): EPEVTQTPSHQVTQMGQEVILRCVPISNHLYFYWYRQILGQKVEFLVSFYNNEISEKSEIFDDQFSVERPDGSNFTLKIRSTKLEDSAMYFCASRPGTGAQNSPLHFGNGTRLTVT.